This TCR beta chain derives from a study of blood T cell repertoires in COVID-19. The CDR3 loop spans 16 amino acids. Some clones are missing from TCRdb's copy, which holds only in-frame ones; the method was immunoSEQ multiplex PCR. The repertoire holds about 280,000 clones, nearly 90% seen once, with over 8% in the top ten. The chain joins TRBV7-5 to TRBJ1-5; no DNA check was done on the table's D call, TRBD1. TRBV7-5 is annotated as a pseudogene. This TCR derives from a man aged 18-30 years with active or convalescent COVID-19. Material for sequencing was peripheral blood. CDR3 in DNA: TGTGCCAGAAGCCCAGAGACAGGGAATAGCAATCAGCCCCAGCATTTT. Protein sequence: CARSPETGNSNQPQHF.